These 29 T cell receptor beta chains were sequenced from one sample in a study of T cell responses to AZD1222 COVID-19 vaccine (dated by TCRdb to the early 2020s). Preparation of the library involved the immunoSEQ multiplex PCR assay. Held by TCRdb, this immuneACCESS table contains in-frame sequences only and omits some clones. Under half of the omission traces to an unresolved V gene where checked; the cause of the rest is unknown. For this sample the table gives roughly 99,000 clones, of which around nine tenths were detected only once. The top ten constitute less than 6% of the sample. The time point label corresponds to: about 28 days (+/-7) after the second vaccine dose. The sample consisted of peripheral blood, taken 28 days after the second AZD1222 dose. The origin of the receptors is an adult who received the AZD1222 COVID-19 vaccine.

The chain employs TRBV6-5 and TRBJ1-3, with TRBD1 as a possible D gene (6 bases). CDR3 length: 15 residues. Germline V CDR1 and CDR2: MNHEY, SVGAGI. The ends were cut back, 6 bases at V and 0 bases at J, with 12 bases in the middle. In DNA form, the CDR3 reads TGTGCCAGCAGCGGACAGCCTAGCTCTGGAAACACCATATATTTT. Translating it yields CASSGQPSSGNTIYF.

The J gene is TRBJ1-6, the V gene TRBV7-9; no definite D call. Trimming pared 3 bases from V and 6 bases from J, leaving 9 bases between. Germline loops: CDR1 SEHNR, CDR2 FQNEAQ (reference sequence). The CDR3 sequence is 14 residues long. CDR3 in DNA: TGTGCCAGCAGCTTTGCCCAGGTTAATTCACCCCTCCACTTT. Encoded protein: CASSFAQVNSPLHF.

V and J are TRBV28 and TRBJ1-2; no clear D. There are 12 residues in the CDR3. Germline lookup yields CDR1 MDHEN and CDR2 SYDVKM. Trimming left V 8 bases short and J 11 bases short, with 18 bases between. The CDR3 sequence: CASERERSGYTF. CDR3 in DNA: TGTGCCAGCGAAAGGGAAAGGTCTGGTTACACCTTC.

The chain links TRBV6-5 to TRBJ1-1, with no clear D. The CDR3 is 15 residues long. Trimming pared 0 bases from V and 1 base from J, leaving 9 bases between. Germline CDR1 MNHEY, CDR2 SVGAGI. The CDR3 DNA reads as TGTGCCAGCAGTTACTCGCCGGGGAGGAACACTGAAGCTTTCTTT. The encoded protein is CASSYSPGRNTEAFF.

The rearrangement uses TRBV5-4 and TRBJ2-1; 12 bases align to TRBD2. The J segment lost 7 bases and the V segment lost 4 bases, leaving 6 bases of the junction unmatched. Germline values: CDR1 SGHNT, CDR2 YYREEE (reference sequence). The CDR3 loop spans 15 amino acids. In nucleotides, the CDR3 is TGTGCCAGCAGCAGGACTAGCGGGATTGGTAATGAGCAGTTCTTC. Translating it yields CASSRTSGIGNEQFF. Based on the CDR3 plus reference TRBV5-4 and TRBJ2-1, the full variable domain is ETGVTQSPTHLIKTRGQQVTLRCSSQSGHNTVSWYQQALGQGPQFIFQYYREEENGRGNFPPRFSGLQFPNYSSELNVNALELDDSALYLCASSRTSGIGNEQFFGPGTRLTVL.

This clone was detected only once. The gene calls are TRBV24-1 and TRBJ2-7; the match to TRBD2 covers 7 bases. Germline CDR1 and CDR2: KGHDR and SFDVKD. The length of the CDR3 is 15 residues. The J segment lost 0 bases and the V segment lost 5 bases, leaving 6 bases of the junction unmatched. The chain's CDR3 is CATSAGEGTSYEQYF. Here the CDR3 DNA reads TGTGCCACCAGTGCTGGGGAGGGGACCTCCTACGAGCAGTACTTC.

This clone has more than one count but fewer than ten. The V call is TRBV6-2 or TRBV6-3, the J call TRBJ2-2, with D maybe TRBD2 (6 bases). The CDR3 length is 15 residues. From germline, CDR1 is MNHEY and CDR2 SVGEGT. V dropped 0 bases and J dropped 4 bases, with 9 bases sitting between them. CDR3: CASSYSGEVTGELFF. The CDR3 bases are TGTGCCAGCAGTTACTCAGGGGAGGTCACCGGGGAGCTGTTTTTT.

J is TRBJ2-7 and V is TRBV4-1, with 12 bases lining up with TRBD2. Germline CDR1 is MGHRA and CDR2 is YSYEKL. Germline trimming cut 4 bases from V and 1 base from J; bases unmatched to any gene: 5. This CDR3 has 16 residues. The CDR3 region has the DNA TGCGCCAGCAGCCGAAGGACTAGCGGGGAATCCTACGAGCAGTACTTC. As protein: CASSRRTSGESYEQYF.

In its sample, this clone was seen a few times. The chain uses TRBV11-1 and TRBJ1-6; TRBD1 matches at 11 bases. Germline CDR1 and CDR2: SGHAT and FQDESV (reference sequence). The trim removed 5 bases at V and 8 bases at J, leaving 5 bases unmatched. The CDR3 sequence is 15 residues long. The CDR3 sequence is CASSIGQGAYSPLHF. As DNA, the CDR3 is TGTGCCAGCAGCATCGGACAGGGGGCCTATTCACCCCTCCACTTT.

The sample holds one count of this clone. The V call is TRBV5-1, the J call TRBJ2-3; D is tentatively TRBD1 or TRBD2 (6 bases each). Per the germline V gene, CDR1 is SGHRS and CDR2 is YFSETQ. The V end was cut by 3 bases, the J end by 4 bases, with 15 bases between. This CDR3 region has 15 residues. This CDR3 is CASSSGAVGSDTQYF. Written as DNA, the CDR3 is TGCGCCAGCAGCTCGGGGGCCGTGGGGTCAGATACGCAGTATTTT. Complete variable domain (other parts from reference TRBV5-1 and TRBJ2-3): KAGVTQTPRYLIKTRGQQVTLSCSPISGHRSVSWYQQTPGQGLQFLFEYFSETQRNKGNFPGRFSGRQFSNSRSEMNVSTLELGDSALYLCASSSGAVGSDTQYFGPGTRLTVL.

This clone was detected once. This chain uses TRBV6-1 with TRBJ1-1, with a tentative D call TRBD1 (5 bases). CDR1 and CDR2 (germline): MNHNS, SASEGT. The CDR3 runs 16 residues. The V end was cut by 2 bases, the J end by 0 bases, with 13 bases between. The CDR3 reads CASSERGSSMNTEAFF. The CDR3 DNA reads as TGTGCCAGCAGTGAACGGGGCAGCTCCATGAACACTGAAGCTTTCTTT.

The CDR3 DNA is TGTGCCAGCAGTTTAGGGGGGGCAGCAGATACGCAGTATTTT. Translating it yields CASSLGGAADTQYF. The chain uses TRBV27 and TRBJ2-3; tentatively, D is TRBD2 (7 bases). V was cut by 2 bases and J by 4 bases, with 10 bases left in between. The CDR3 is 14 amino acids. Germline V lookup: CDR1 MNHEY, CDR2 SMNVEV (reference sequence).

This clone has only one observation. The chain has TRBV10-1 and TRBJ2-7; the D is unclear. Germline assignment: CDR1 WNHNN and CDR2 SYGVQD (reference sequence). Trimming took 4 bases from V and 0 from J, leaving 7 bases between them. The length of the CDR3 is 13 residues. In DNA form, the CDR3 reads TGCGCCAGCAGTGCTACAGCCTCCTACGAGCAGTACTTC. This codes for CASSATASYEQYF.

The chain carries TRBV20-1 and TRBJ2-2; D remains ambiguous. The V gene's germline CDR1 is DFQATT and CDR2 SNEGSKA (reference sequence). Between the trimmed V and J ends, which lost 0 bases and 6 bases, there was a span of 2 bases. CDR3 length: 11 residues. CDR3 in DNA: TGCAGTGCTAGAGATCCCGGGGAGCTGTTTTTT. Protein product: CSARDPGELFF.

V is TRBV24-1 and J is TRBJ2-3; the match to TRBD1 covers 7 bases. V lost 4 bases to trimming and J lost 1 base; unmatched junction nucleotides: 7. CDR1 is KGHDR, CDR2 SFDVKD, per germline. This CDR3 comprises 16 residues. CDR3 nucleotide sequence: TGTGCCACCAGTGACTCCGACAGGGAACGCACAGATACGCAGTATTTT. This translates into CATSDSDRERTDTQYF.

The CDR3 bases are TGTGCCAGCAGAACTGGACAGGGTCCAAATGAGCAGTTCTTC. Translation gives CASRTGQGPNEQFF. The chain recombines TRBV6-5 with TRBJ2-1, with 8 bases lining up with TRBD1. This CDR3 comprises 14 residues. The V gene's germline CDR1 is MNHEY and CDR2 SVGAGI. J gave up 7 bases and V 6 bases, and 8 bases lay outside the gene matches.

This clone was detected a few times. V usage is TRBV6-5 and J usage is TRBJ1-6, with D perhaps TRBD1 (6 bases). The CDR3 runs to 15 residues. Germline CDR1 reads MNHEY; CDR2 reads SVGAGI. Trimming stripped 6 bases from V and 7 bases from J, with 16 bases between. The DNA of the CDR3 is TGTGCCAGCAGCCCGACCGGGACACCGAATTCACCCCTCCACTTT. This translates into CASSPTGTPNSPLHF.

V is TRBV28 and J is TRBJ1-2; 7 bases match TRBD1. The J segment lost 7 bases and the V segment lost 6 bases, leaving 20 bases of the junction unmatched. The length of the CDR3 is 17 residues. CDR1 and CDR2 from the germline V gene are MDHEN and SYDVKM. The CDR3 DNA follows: TGTGCCAGCAGCCCTGCTCGGACAGGTATTAGCCTGGGTGGCTACACCTTC. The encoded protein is CASSPARTGISLGGYTF.

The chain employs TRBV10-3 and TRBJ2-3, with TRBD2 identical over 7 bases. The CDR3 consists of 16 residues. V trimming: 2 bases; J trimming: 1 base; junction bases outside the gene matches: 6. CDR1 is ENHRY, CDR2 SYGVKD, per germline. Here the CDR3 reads CAISEGQGGGTDTQYF. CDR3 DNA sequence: TGTGCCATCAGTGAGGGGCAGGGAGGGGGCACAGATACGCAGTATTTT.

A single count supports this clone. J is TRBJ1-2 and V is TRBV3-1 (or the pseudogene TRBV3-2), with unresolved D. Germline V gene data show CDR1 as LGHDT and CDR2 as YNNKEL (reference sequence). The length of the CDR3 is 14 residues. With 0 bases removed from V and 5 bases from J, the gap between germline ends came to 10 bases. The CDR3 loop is CASSQDRAPYGYTF. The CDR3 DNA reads TGTGCCAGCAGCCAAGATCGGGCGCCTTATGGCTACACCTTC.

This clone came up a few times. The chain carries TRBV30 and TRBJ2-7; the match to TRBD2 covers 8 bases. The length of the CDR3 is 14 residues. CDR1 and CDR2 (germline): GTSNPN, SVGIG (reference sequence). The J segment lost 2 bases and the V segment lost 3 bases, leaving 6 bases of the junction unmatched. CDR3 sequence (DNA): TGTGCCTGGAGCCTCGGGGGGGGGACCTACGAGCAGTACTTC. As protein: CAWSLGGGTYEQYF.

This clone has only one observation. Here the CDR3 reads CASSPPGGRRVEAFF. The DNA of the CDR3 is TGTGCCAGCAGCCCACCCGGGGGACGGCGGGTTGAAGCTTTCTTT. The genes are TRBV5-4 and TRBJ1-1; D might be TRBD1 (5 bases). V dropped 4 bases and J dropped 7 bases, with 20 bases sitting between them. Germline CDR1 is SGHNT and CDR2 is YYREEE (reference sequence). This CDR3 is built from 15 residues.

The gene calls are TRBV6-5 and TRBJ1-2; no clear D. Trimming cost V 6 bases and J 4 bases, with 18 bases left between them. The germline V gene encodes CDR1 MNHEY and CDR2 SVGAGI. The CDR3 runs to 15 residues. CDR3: CASRARRGGSYGYTF. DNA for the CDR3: TGTGCCAGCAGAGCCCGACGGGGAGGATCCTATGGCTACACCTTC.

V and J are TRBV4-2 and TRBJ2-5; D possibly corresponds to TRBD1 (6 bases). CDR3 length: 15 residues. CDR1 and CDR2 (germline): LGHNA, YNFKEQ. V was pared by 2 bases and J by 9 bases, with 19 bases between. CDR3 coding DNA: TGTGCCAGCAGCCAACCGGACGCCCAAGGGGGAGCCCAGTACTTC. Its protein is CASSQPDAQGGAQYF.

The CDR3 loop reads CASSVANGAEQFF. CDR3 nucleotides: TGTGCCAGCAGCGTAGCTAACGGGGCTGAGCAGTTCTTC. The J gene is TRBJ2-1, the V gene TRBV9; D might be TRBD1 or TRBD2, each matching 5 bases. CDR1 and CDR2 from the germline V gene are SGDLS and YYNGEE. The CDR3 has 13 amino acids. Trimming took off 0 bases at V and 9 bases at J, with 10 bases between the two ends. Full variable domain (missing parts from reference TRBV9 and TRBJ2-1): DSGVTQTPKHLITATGQRVTLRCSPRSGDLSVYWYQQSLDQGLQFLIQYYNGEERAKGNILERFSAQQFPDLHSELNLSSLELGDSALYFCASSVANGAEQFFGPGTRLTVL.

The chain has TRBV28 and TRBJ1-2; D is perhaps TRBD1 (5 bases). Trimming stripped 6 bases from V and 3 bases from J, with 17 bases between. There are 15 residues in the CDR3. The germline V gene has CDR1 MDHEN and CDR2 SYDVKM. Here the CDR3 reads CASSTGGGSYYGYTF. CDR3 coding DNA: TGTGCCAGCAGCACGGGCGGGGGGAGTTACTATGGCTACACCTTC.

The CDR3: CASSQDGRGTEAFF. The CDR3 nucleotides read TGCGCCAGCAGCCAAGATGGGCGGGGTACTGAAGCTTTCTTT. The chain is built from TRBV4-3 and TRBJ1-1; D call uncertain. V lost 0 bases and J 5 bases, leaving 10 bases between the germline ends. The CDR3 runs to 14 residues. Looked up from germline, CDR1 is LGHNA and CDR2 is YSLEER.

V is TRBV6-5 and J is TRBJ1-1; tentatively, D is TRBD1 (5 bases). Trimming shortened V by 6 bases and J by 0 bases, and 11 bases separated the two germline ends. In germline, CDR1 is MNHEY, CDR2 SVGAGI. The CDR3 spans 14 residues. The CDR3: CASRQGTVNTEAFF. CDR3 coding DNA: TGTGCCAGCAGGCAGGGAACGGTGAACACTGAAGCTTTCTTT.

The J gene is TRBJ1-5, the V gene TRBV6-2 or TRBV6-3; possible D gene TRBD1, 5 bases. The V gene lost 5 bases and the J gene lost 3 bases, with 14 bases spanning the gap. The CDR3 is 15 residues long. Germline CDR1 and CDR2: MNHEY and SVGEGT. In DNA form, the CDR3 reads TGTGCCAGCAGTCCCGGCAGGGTAGACAATCAGCCCCAGCATTTT. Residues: CASSPGRVDNQPQHF.